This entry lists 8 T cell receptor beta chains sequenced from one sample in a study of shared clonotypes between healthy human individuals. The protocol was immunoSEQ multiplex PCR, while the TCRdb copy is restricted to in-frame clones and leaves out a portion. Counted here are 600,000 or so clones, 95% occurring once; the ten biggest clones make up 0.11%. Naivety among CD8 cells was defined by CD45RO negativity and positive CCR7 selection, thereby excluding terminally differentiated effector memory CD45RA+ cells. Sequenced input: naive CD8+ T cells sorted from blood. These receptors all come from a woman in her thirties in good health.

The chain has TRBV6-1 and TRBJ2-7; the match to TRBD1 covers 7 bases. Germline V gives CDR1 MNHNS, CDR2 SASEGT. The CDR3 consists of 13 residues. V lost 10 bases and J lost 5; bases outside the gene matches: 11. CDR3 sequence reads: CATVDRVGNEQYF. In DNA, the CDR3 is TGTGCCACCGTAGACAGGGTAGGCAACGAGCAGTACTTC.

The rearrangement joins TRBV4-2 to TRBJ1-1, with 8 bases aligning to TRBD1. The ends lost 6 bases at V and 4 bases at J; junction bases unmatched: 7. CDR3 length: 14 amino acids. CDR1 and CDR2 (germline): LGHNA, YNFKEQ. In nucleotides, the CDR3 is TGTGCCAGCAGAACAACAGGGGGGAGCACTGAAGCTTTCTTT. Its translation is CASRTTGGSTEAFF.

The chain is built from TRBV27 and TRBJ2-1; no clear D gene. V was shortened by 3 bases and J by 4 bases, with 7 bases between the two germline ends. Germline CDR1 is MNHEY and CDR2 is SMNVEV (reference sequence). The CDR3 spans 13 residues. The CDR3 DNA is TGTGCCAGCAGTTTCTCCGGTTACAATGAGCAGTTCTTC. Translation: CASSFSGYNEQFF.

CDR3 protein: CASRGSLSPYEQYF. The CDR3 region has the DNA TGTGCCAGCAGAGGGAGTTTAAGCCCCTACGAGCAGTACTTC. The V gene is TRBV2, the J gene TRBJ2-7; TRBD2 might be the D (5 bases). V gave up 6 bases and J gave up 2 bases, with 14 bases separating them. The CDR3 contains 14 residues. Looked up from germline, CDR1 is SNHLY and CDR2 is FYNNEI.

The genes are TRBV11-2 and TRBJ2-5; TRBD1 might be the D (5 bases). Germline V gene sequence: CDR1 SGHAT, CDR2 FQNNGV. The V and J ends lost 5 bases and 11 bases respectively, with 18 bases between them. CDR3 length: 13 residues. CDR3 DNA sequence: TGTGCCAGCAGCCCAGGGCCCCTTAATGAGCAGTACTTC. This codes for CASSPGPLNEQYF.

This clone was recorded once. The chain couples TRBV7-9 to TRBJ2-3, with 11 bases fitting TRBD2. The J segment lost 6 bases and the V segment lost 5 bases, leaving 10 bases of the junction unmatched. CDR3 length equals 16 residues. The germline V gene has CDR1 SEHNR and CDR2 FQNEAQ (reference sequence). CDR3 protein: CASSLGLAGVVDTQYF. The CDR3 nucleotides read TGTGCCAGCAGCCTCGGACTAGCGGGTGTGGTCGATACGCAGTATTTT. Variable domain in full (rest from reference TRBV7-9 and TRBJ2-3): DTGVSQNPRHKITKRGQNVTFRCDPISEHNRLYWYRQTLGQGPEFLTYFQNEAQLEKSRLLSDRFSAERPKGSFSTLEIQRTEQGDSAMYLCASSLGLAGVVDTQYFGPGTRLTVL.

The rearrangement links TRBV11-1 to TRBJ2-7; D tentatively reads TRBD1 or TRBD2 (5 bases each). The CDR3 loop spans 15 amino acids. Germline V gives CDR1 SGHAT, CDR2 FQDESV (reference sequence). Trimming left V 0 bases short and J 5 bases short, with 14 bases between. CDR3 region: CASSLARAGFDEQYF. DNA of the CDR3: TGTGCCAGCAGCTTAGCGCGGGCAGGGTTCGACGAGCAGTACTTC.

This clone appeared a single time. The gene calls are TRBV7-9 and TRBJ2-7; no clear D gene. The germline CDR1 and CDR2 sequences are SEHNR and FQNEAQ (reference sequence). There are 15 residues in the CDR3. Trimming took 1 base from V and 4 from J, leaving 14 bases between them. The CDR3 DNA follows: TGTGCCAGCAGCTTAGTTCACAGCGACCCTTACGAGCAGTACTTC. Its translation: CASSLVHSDPYEQYF. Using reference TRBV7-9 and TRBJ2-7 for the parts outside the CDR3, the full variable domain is DTGVSQNPRHKITKRGQNVTFRCDPISEHNRLYWYRQTLGQGPEFLTYFQNEAQLEKSRLLSDRFSAERPKGSFSTLEIQRTEQGDSAMYLCASSLVHSDPYEQYFGPGTRLTVT.